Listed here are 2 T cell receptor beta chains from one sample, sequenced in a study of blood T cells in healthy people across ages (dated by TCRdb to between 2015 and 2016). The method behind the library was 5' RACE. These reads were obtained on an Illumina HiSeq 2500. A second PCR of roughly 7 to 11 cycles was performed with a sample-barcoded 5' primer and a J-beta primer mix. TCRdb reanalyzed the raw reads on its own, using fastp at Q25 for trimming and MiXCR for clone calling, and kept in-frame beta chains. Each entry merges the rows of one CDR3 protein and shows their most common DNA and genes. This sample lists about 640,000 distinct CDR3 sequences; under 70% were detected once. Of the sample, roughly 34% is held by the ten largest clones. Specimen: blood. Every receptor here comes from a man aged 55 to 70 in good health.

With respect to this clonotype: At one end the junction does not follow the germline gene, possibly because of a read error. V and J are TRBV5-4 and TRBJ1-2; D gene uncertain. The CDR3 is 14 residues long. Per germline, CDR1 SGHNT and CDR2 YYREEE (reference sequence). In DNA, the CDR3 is TGTGCCGGCAGCTTGGTTTCGGGCAATTATGGCTACACCTTC. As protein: CAGSLVSGNYGYTF. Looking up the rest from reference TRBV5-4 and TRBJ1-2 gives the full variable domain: ETGVTQSPTHLIKTRGQQVTLRCSSQSGHNTVSWYQQALGQGPQFIFQYYREEENGRGNFPPRFSGLQFPNYSSELNVNALELDDSALYLCAGSLVSGNYGYTFGSGTRLTVV.

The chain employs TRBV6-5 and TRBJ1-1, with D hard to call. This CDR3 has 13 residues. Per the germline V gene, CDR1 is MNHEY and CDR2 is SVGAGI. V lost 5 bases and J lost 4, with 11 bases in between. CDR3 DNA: TGTGCCAGCAGTCCGACCCGAGGCACTGAAGCTTTCTTT. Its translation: CASSPTRGTEAFF.